Listed below are T cell receptor beta chains from one sample, sequenced in a study of T cells expressing NK-cell markers. TCRdb re-called the 5' RACE reads and shows each CDR3 protein once, DNA omitted. The data include 500,000 to 600,000 distinct CDR3 sequences; the top ten clones carry roughly 3.4%. The material sequenced was blood T cells: a sorted CD56 or NKG2C T cell subset, CD4+ or CD8+ T cells, or bulk PBMC T cells (not recorded which). Source of these receptors: a man between 18 and 29 years old in good health. Each CDR3 is given with its conserved first and last residue.

CDR3 protein: CASSSTGRGETQYF
V gene: TRBV7-9
J gene: TRBJ2-5

CDR3 protein: CSAPSSGGENIQYF
V gene: TRBV20-1
J gene: TRBJ2-4

CDR3 protein: CASSGERRSYNEQFF
V gene: TRBV5-1
J gene: TRBJ2-1

CDR3 protein: CASSILTSRGEEQYF
V gene: TRBV19
J gene: TRBJ2-7

CDR3 protein: CASSPVAGEAADTQYF
V gene: TRBV5-1
J gene: TRBJ2-3

CDR3 protein: CASSPGQGIQVTDTQYF
V gene: TRBV5-1
J gene: TRBJ2-3

CDR3 protein: CASSLGGRIDTEAFF
V gene: TRBV5-1
J gene: TRBJ1-1

CDR3 protein: CSARRSETQYF
V gene: TRBV20-1
J gene: TRBJ2-5

CDR3 protein: CASRLQQALPETQYF
V gene: TRBV6-5
J gene: TRBJ2-5

CDR3 protein: CASSFRDISYEQYF
V gene: TRBV7-2
J gene: TRBJ2-7

CDR3 protein: CATSDNRQFNEQFF
V gene: TRBV24-1
J gene: TRBJ2-1

CDR3 protein: CASSLAGSDTQYF
V gene: TRBV5-1
J gene: TRBJ2-3

CDR3 protein: CASTRTLLSYEQYF
V gene: TRBV2
J gene: TRBJ2-7

CDR3 protein: CASSPPRTSYTGELFF
V gene: TRBV18
J gene: TRBJ2-2

CDR3 protein: CASSPGEGTQYF
V gene: TRBV7-3
J gene: TRBJ2-3

CDR3 protein: CASRSQGARSQETQYF
V gene: TRBV6-1
J gene: TRBJ2-5

CDR3 protein: CASSFNEGRPQHF
V gene: TRBV12-3/TRBV12-4
J gene: TRBJ1-5

CDR3 protein: CSVRLDTGELFF
V gene: TRBV29-1
J gene: TRBJ2-2

CDR3 protein: CASRQPYSYEQYF
V gene: TRBV11-2
J gene: TRBJ2-7

CDR3 protein: CASSLLNGGVRDTEAFF
V gene: TRBV4-2
J gene: TRBJ1-1

CDR3 protein: CASSLAAGEDGYTF
V gene: TRBV5-1
J gene: TRBJ1-2

CDR3 protein: CASSRTQGAPLHF
V gene: TRBV7-9
J gene: TRBJ1-6

CDR3 protein: CSAREQGAGGNEQFF
V gene: TRBV20-1
J gene: TRBJ2-1

CDR3 protein: CASGGFSGGYTF
V gene: TRBV12-3/TRBV12-4
J gene: TRBJ1-2

CDR3 protein: CASSQDLTTSTDTQYF
V gene: TRBV3-1
J gene: TRBJ2-3

CDR3 protein: CASSSSGLRYEQFF
V gene: TRBV12-3/TRBV12-4
J gene: TRBJ2-1

CDR3 protein: CASSFTKTNTEAFF
V gene: TRBV12-1
J gene: TRBJ1-1

CDR3 protein: CASSQEGFEQFF
V gene: TRBV3-1
J gene: TRBJ2-1

CDR3 protein: CASSGPGQGGSPLHF
V gene: TRBV6-1
J gene: TRBJ1-6

CDR3 protein: CASSYGRTSEQFF
V gene: TRBV12-3/TRBV12-4
J gene: TRBJ2-1

CDR3 protein: CASSSASAGSPSTDTQYF
V gene: TRBV5-1
J gene: TRBJ2-3

CDR3 protein: CASSRPGNGLYEQYF
V gene: TRBV7-2
J gene: TRBJ2-7

CDR3 protein: CASSQGHRRTGEAFF
V gene: TRBV3-1
J gene: TRBJ1-1

CDR3 protein: CASSHSGRAMAQYF
V gene: TRBV12-3/TRBV12-4
J gene: TRBJ2-3

CDR3 protein: CSADGQVGGPYEQYF
V gene: TRBV20-1
J gene: TRBJ2-7

CDR3 protein: CASSSEPYTANEQFF
V gene: TRBV5-5
J gene: TRBJ2-1

CDR3 protein: CASSYPFGTQYF
V gene: TRBV6-2/TRBV6-3
J gene: TRBJ2-5

CDR3 protein: CATRTVSGANVLTF
V gene: TRBV5-1
J gene: TRBJ2-6

CDR3 protein: CAWSGLSRTYNEQFF
V gene: TRBV30
J gene: TRBJ2-1

CDR3 protein: CASSKGLAYNEQFF
V gene: TRBV11-1
J gene: TRBJ2-1

CDR3 protein: CSARTPGGGEGFTEAFF
V gene: TRBV20-1
J gene: TRBJ1-1

CDR3 protein: CSVARGSTTNTGELFF
V gene: TRBV29-1
J gene: TRBJ2-2

CDR3 protein: CASSLRYAPWAANTGELFF
V gene: TRBV5-1
J gene: TRBJ2-2

CDR3 protein: CASRPRLAGVNEQFF
V gene: TRBV7-2
J gene: TRBJ2-1

CDR3 protein: CATDGISGNTIYF
V gene: TRBV19
J gene: TRBJ1-3

CDR3 protein: CASSLAEGIEYF
V gene: TRBV7-2
J gene: TRBJ2-4

CDR3 protein: CASSQAGGSGSADTQYF
V gene: TRBV4-2
J gene: TRBJ2-3

CDR3 protein: CASSAARDEQYF
V gene: TRBV7-9
J gene: TRBJ2-7

CDR3 protein: CATRTVETQYF
V gene: TRBV10-3
J gene: TRBJ2-5